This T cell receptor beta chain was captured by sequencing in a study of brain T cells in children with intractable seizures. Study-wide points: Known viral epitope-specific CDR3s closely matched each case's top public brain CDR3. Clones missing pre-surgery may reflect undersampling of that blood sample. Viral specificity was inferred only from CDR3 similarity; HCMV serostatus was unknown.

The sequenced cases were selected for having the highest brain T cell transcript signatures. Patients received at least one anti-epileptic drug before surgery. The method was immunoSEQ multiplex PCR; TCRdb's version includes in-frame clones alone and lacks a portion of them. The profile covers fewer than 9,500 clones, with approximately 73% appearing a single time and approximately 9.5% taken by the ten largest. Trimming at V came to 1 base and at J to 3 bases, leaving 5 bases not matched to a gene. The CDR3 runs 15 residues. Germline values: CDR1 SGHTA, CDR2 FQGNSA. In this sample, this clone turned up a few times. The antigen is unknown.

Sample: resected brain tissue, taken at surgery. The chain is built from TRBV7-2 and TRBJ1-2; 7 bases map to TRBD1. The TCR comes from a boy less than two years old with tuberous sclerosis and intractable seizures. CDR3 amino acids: CASSLVQTGYYGYTF. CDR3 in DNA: TGTGCCAGCAGCTTAGTTCAGACAGGGTACTATGGCTACACCTTC.